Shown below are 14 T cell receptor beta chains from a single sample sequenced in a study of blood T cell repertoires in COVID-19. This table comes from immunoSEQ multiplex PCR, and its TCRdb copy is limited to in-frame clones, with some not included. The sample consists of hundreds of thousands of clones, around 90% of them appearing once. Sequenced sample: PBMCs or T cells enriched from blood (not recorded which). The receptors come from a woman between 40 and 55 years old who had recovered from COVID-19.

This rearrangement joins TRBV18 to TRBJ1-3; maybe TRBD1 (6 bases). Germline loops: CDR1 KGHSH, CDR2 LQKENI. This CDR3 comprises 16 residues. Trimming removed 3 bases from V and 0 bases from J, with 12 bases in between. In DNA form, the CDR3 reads TGTGCCAGCTCACCGGACAGAACCAACTCTGGAAACACCATATATTTT. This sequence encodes CASSPDRTNSGNTIYF. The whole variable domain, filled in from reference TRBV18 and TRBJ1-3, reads NAGVMQNPRHLVRRRGQEARLRCSPMKGHSHVYWYRQLPEEGLKFMVYLQKENIIDESGMPKERFSAEFPKEGPSILRIQQVVRGDSAAYFCASSPDRTNSGNTIYFGEGSWLTVV.

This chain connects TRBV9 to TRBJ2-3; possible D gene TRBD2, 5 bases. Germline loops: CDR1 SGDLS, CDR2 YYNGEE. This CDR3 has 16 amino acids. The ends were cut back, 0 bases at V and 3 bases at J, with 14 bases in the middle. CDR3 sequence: CASSVEVGVATDTQYF. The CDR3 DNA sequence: TGTGCCAGCAGCGTAGAGGTCGGGGTGGCGACAGATACGCAGTATTTT.

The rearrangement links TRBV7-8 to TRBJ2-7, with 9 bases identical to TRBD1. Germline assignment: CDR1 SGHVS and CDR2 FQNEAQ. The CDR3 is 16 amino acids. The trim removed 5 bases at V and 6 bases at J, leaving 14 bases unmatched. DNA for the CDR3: TGTGCCAGCAGCCTCGGACAGGGGAGGGGTCTGGGCGAGCAGTACTTC. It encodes CASSLGQGRGLGEQYF.

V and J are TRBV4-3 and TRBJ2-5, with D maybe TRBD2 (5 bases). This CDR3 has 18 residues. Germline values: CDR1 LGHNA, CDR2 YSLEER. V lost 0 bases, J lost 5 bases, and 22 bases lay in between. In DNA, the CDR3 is TGCGCCAGCAGCCAAGATCTGGGTCTAGCACGAGCTGGTGAGACCCAGTACTTC. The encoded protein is CASSQDLGLARAGETQYF.

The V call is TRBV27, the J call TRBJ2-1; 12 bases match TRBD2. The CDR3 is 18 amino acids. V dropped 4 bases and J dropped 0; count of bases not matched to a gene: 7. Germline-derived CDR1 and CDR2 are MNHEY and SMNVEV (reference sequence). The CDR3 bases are TGTGCCAGCAGTTCTCCTAGCGGGAGGGTGAGCTCCTACAATGAGCAGTTCTTC. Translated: CASSSPSGRVSSYNEQFF.

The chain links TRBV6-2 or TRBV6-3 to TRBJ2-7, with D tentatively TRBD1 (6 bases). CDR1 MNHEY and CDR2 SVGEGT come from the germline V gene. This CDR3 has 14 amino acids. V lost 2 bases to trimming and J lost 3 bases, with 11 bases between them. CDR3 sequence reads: CASSYGQGIYEQYF. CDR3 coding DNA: TGTGCCAGCAGTTACGGGCAGGGGATCTACGAGCAGTACTTC.

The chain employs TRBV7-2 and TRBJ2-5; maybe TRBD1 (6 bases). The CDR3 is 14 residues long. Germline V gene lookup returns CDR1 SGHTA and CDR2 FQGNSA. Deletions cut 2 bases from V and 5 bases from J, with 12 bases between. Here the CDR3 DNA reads TGTGCCAGCAGCTTACAGGGGTTGGGGGAGACCCAGTACTTC. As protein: CASSLQGLGETQYF.

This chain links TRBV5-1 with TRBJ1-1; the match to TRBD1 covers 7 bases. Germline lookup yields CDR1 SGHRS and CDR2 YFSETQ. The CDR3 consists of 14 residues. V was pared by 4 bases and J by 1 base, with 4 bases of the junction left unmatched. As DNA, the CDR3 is TGCGCCAGCAGCCTAAGGACAGGGAACACTGAAGCTTTCTTT. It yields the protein CASSLRTGNTEAFF.

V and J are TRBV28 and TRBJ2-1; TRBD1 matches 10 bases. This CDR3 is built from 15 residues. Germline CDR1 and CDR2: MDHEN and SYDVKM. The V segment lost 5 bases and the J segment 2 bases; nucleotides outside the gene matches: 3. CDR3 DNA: TGTGCCAGCAGTCGTGACAGGGGGCCCTACAATGAGCAGTTCTTC. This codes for CASSRDRGPYNEQFF. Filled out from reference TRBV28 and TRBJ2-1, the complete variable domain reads DVKVTQSSRYLVKRTGEKVFLECVQDMDHENMFWYRQDPGLGLRLIYFSYDVKMKEKGDIPEGYSVSREKKERFSLILESASTNQTSMYLCASSRDRGPYNEQFFGPGTRLTVL.

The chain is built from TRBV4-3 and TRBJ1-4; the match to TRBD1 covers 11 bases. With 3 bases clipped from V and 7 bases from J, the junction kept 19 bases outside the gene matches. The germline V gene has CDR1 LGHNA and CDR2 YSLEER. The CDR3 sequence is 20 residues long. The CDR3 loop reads CASSQRAGRTGGTRFEKLFF. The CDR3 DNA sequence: TGCGCCAGCAGCCAGAGGGCGGGACGGACAGGGGGCACAAGGTTTGAAAAACTGTTTTTT.

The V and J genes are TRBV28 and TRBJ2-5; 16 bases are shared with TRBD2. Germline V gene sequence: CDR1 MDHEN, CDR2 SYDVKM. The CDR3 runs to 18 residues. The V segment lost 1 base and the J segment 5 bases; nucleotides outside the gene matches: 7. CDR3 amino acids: CASSLFPGTSGRVETQYF. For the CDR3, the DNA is TGTGCCAGCAGTTTATTTCCCGGGACTAGCGGGAGGGTGGAGACCCAGTACTTC.

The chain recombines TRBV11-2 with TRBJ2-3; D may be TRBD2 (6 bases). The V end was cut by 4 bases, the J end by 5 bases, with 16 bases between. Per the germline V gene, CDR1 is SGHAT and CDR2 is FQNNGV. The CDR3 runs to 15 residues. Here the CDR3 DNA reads TGTGCCAGCAGCTCATCCGGGACTGCCATAGATACGCAGTATTTT. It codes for CASSSSGTAIDTQYF.

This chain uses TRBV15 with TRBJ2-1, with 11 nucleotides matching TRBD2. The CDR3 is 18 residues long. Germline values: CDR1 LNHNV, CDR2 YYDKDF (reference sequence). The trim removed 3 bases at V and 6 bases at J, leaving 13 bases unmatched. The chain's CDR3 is CATSRGTSGRTTGNEQFF. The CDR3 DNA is TGTGCCACCAGCAGGGGGACTAGCGGACGAACAACGGGCAATGAGCAGTTCTTC.

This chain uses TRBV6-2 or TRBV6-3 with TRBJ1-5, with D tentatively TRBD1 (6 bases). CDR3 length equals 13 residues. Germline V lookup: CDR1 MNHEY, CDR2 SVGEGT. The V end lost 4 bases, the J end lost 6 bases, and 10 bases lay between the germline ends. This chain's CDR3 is CASSFNRVQPQHF. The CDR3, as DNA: TGTGCCAGCAGTTTCAACAGGGTTCAGCCCCAGCATTTT.